Sequencing of this T cell receptor beta chain was carried out in a study of shared clonotypes between healthy human individuals. Overall study context: A couple of women and a few men aged 18 to 49 made up the donors.

Comments on this clone: What it binds is unknown.

The CDR3 is 13 residues long. Trimming took off 4 bases at V and 7 bases at J, with 11 bases between the two ends. Germline-derived CDR1 and CDR2 are SGHTA and FQGNSA. General study results and limits: Among the subsets, naive ones generally showed larger estimated richness than memory ones. A handful of donors showed sharing of approximately 5% of naive CD4 clonotypes.

Sequencing was at deep level. Some clones are missing from TCRdb's copy, which holds only in-frame ones; the method was immunoSEQ multiplex PCR. The sample lists around 1,000,000 clones, 77% occurring once. The sequencing input was memory CD4+ T cells from PBMCs. Subset indicated: CD45RA-negative fraction. V and J are TRBV7-2 and TRBJ2-1, with unresolved D. The clonotype was recovered from a man between 18 and 29 years old in good health. Some clones in this sample may be carry-over from other donors' samples. The CDR3 spells CASSYRAGNEQFF. The CDR3 region has the DNA TGTGCCAGCAGCTATAGGGCCGGGAATGAGCAGTTCTTC.